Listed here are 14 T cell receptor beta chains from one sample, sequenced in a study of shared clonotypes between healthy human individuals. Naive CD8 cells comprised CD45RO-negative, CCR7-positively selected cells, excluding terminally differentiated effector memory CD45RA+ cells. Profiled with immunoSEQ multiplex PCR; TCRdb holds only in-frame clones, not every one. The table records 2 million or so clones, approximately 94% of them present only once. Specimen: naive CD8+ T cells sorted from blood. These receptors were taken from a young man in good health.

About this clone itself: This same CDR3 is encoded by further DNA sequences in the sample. In DNA form, the CDR3 reads TGTGCCAGCAGTTACTCGAGTCCGTACAATGAGCAGTTCTTC. It is translated as CASSYSSPYNEQFF. The genes are TRBV6-5 and TRBJ2-1, with D unresolved. Germline V gives CDR1 MNHEY, CDR2 SVGAGI. This CDR3 has 14 amino acids. The ends were cut back, 0 bases at V and 4 bases at J, with 7 bases in the middle.

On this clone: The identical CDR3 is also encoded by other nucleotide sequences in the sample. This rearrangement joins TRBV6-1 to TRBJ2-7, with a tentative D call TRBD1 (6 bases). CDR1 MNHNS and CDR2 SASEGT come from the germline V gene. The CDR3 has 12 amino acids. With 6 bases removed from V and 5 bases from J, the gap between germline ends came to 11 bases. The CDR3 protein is CASSPTGDEQYF. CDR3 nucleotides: TGTGCCAGCAGCCCGACAGGAGACGAGCAGTACTTC.

CDR3 region: CASPQREAYNEQFF. CDR3 DNA sequence: TGTGCCAGCCCCCAGCGGGAGGCGTACAATGAGCAGTTCTTC. The chain recombines TRBV6-6 with TRBJ2-1; 9 positions agree with TRBD2. This CDR3 contains 14 residues. Germline CDR1 and CDR2: MNHNY and SVGAGI (reference sequence). V lost 8 bases to trimming and J lost 4 bases; unmatched junction nucleotides: 6.

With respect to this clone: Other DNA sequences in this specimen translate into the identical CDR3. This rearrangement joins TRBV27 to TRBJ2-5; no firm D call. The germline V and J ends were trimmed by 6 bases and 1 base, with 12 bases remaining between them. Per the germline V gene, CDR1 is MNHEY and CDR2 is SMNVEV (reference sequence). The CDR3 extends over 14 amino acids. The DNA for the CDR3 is TGTGCCAGCAGCTTTCTCGGCCCCCAAGAGACCCAGTACTTC. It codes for CASSFLGPQETQYF.

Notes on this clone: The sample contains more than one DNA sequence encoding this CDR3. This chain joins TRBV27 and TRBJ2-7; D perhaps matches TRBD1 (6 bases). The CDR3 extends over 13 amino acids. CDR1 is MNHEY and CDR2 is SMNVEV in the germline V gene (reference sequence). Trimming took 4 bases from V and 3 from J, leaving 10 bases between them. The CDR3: CASSWGQGYEQYF. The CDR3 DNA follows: TGTGCCAGCAGTTGGGGGCAGGGCTACGAGCAGTACTTC.

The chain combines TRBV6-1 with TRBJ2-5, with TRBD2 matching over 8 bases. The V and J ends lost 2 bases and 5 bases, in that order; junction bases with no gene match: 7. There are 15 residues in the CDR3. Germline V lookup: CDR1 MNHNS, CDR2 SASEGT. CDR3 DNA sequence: TGTGCCAGCAGTGAACTCCCGGGGGGGTGGGAGACCCAGTACTTC. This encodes CASSELPGGWETQYF.

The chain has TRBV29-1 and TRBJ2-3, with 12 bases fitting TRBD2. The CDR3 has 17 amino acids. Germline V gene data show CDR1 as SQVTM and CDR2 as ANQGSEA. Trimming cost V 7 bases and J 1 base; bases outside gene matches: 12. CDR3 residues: CSALTSGGLKRTDTQYF. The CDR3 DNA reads TGCAGCGCCTTGACTAGCGGGGGCCTTAAACGCACAGATACGCAGTATTTT.

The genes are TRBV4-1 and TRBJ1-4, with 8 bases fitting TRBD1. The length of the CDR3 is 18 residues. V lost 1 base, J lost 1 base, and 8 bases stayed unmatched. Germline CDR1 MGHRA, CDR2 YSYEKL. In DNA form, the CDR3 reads TGCGCCAGCAGCCAAGCGCAGGGGGCGGAGGGAACTAATGAAAAACTGTTTTTT. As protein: CASSQAQGAEGTNEKLFF.

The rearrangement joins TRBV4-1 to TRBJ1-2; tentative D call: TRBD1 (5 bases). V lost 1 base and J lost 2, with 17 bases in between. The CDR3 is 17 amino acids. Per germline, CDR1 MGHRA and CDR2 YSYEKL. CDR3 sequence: CASSQVVGDPLNYGYTF. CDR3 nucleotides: TGCGCCAGCAGCCAAGTCGTAGGGGATCCTCTGAACTATGGCTACACCTTC.

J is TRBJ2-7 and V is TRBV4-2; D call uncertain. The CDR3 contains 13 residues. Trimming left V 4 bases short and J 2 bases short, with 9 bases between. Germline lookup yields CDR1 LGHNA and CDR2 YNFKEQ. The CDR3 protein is CASSPRSTYEQYF. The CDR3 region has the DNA TGTGCCAGCAGCCCCCGGTCGACCTACGAGCAGTACTTC.

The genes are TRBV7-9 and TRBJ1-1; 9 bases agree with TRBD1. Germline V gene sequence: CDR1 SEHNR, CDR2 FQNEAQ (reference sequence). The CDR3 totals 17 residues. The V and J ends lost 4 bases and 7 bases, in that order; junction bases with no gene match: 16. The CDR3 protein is CASSSTGGHYVGDEAFF. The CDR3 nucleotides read TGTGCCAGCAGCTCCACAGGGGGCCATTACGTCGGGGATGAAGCTTTCTTT. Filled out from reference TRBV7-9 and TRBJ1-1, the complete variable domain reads DTGVSQNPRHKITKRGQNVTFRCDPISEHNRLYWYRQTLGQGPEFLTYFQNEAQLEKSRLLSDRFSAERPKGSFSTLEIQRTEQGDSAMYLCASSSTGGHYVGDEAFFGQGTRLTVV.

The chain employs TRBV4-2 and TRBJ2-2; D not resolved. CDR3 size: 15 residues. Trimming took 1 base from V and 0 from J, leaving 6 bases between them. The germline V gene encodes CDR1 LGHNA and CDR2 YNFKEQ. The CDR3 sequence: CASSQVGSNTGELFF. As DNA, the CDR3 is TGTGCCAGCAGCCAAGTTGGCTCGAACACCGGGGAGCTGTTTTTT.

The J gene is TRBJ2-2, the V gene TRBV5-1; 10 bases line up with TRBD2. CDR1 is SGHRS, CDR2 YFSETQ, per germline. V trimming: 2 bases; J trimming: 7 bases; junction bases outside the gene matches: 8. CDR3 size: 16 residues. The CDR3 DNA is TGCGCCAGCAGCTTCACACCCGGACTAGCGGACGGGGAGCTGTTTTTT. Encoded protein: CASSFTPGLADGELFF.

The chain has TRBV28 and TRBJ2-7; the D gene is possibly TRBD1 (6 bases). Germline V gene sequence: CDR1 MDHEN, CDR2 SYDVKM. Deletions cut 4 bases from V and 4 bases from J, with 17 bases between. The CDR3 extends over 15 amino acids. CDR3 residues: CASSSRQAPPYEQYF. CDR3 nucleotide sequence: TGTGCCAGCAGTTCGCGACAGGCTCCCCCATACGAGCAGTACTTC.